The subject of this entry is one T cell receptor beta chain. The sample comes from a study of T cell responses to AZD1222 COVID-19 vaccine. This table comes from immunoSEQ multiplex PCR, and its TCRdb copy is limited to in-frame clones, with some not included. In the table there are 100,000 to 150,000 clones, approximately 89% of which are singletons. Germline values: CDR1 SGHTA, CDR2 FQGNSA. The CDR3 consists of 14 residues. Trimming removed 5 bases at V and 8 bases at J, with 16 bases between. The TCR was taken from an adult who received the AZD1222 COVID-19 vaccine. The sequencing here drew on peripheral blood, taken 28 days after the second AZD1222 dose. The chain uses TRBV7-2 and TRBJ2-1, with D tentatively TRBD1 (6 bases). CDR3 sequence (DNA): TGTGCCAGCAGCCTACAGGGTAAGTTGTATGAGCAGTTCTTC. Translation: CASSLQGKLYEQFF.